The next 4 T cell receptor beta chains were all read from a single sample in a study of blood T cell repertoires in COVID-19. Some clones are missing from TCRdb's copy, which holds only in-frame ones; the method was immunoSEQ multiplex PCR. This table holds some 38,000 clones, approximately 81% found once. The sequencing input was peripheral blood. The receptors here all came from a man aged 60 to 69 with COVID-19, enrolled during active disease.

V is TRBV3-1 (or the pseudogene TRBV3-2) and J is TRBJ2-5, with a weak D call TRBD2 (6 bases). Germline V gene data show CDR1 as LGHDT and CDR2 as YNNKEL (reference sequence). This CDR3 is built from 16 residues. Trimming took 2 bases from V and 4 from J, leaving 17 bases between them. CDR3 coding DNA: TGTGCCAGCAGCCAAAGAGGGACCCGGAGGGCAGAGACCCAGTACTTC. This translates into CASSQRGTRRAETQYF.

This clone was counted between two and nine times. V gene TRBV28 combines with J gene TRBJ1-5, with 7 positions matching TRBD1. Germline CDR1 MDHEN, CDR2 SYDVKM. There are 16 residues in the CDR3. Trimming at V came to 4 bases and at J to 9 bases, leaving 15 bases not matched to a gene. CDR3 DNA: TGTGCCAGCAGTTCCCGGACAGGCCTCCTACTGTGGCCCCAGCATTTT. It codes for CASSSRTGLLLWPQHF.

The chain joins TRBV6-6 to TRBJ1-1, with 7 bases matching TRBD1. The V gene end was trimmed by 6 bases and the J gene end by 9 bases; junction bases not matched to a gene: 7. The CDR3 spans 12 residues. Germline V gene sequence: CDR1 MNHNY, CDR2 SVGAGI (reference sequence). The CDR3 region has the DNA TGTGCCAGCAGCGCGAACAGGGGCCAAGCTTTCTTT. Translating it yields CASSANRGQAFF.

The chain is built from TRBV28 and TRBJ1-2; the D is unclear. Trimming left V 5 bases short and J 2 bases short, with 6 bases between. This CDR3 contains 12 residues. Germline V gene sequence: CDR1 MDHEN, CDR2 SYDVKM. This CDR3 reads CASSLPNYGYTF. The CDR3 bases are TGTGCCAGCAGTCTCCCGAACTATGGCTACACCTTC.